The entry that follows covers one TCR beta chain sequence. This sample is drawn from a study of T cell responses to AZD1222 COVID-19 vaccine. The data were produced by immunoSEQ multiplex PCR, yet TCRdb's version contains in-frame clones alone and is incomplete. There are some 150,000 clones in the sample; 88% occur only once, and around 15% lies in the top ten. The CDR3 is 21 residues long. The starting material was peripheral blood, obtained on day 0 of AZD1222 vaccination. This receptor was identified in an adult in good health. The chain combines TRBV21-1 with TRBJ1-5. TRBV21-1 is a pseudogene. The CDR3 loop reads CASSRHGRESGHGKSNQPQHF. The CDR3 DNA sequence: TGTGCCAGCAGCAGACACGGCAGGGAATCGGGTCACGGGAAGAGCAATCAGCCCCAGCATTTT.